Below, 21 T cell receptor beta chains from the same sample are listed, as sequenced in a study of shared clonotypes between healthy human individuals. Terminally differentiated effector memory CD45RA+ cells were excluded from the naive CD8 cells, which were CD45RO-negative and positively selected for CCR7. Assay: immunoSEQ multiplex PCR; the TCRdb copy retains only in-frame clones and omits some. In the table there are around 2,000,000 clones, roughly 95% of which are singletons. Sequenced sample: naive CD8+ T cells sorted from blood. Receptors were obtained from a young man in good health.

V gene TRBV6-6 combines with J gene TRBJ2-2; D is undetermined. The germline CDR1 and CDR2 sequences are MNHNY and SVGAGI (reference sequence). Trimming removed 5 bases from V and 4 bases from J, with 2 bases in between. The CDR3 totals 11 residues. CDR3 in DNA: TGTGCCAGCAGTATCACCGGGGAGCTGTTTTTT. Protein sequence: CASSITGELFF.

The V and J genes are TRBV7-9 and TRBJ2-7; 7 bases align to TRBD1. Germline V CDR1 and CDR2: SEHNR, FQNEAQ (reference sequence). V lost 5 bases to trimming and J lost 7 bases; unmatched junction nucleotides: 5. The CDR3 loop spans 12 amino acids. The DNA of the CDR3 is TGTGCCAGCAGCATACAGGGGCGGGAGCAGTACTTC. Translating gives CASSIQGREQYF. The whole variable domain, filled in from reference TRBV7-9 and TRBJ2-7, reads DTGVSQNPRHKITKRGQNVTFRCDPISEHNRLYWYRQTLGQGPEFLTYFQNEAQLEKSRLLSDRFSAERPKGSFSTLEIQRTEQGDSAMYLCASSIQGREQYFGPGTRLTVT.

The chain combines TRBV11-2 with TRBJ2-7; D is undetermined. There are 12 residues in the CDR3. The V gene lost 1 base and the J gene lost 6 bases, with 7 bases spanning the gap. The germline V gene has CDR1 SGHAT and CDR2 FQNNGV. The CDR3 DNA sequence: TGTGCCAGCAGCTTAGTGTGGGGCGAGCAGTACTTC. This encodes CASSLVWGEQYF.

Concerning this clone: Other nucleotide sequences from this sample produce the same CDR3. J is TRBJ2-3 and V is TRBV5-6; 12 nucleotides agree with TRBD1. CDR1 and CDR2 (germline): SGHDT, YYEEEE. V shed 4 bases and J 4 bases; nucleotides not matched to a gene: 4. There are 15 residues in the CDR3. CDR3 DNA: TGTGCCAGCAGCGTCGGGACAGGGGGCTCAGATACGCAGTATTTT. Translated: CASSVGTGGSDTQYF. Filled out from reference TRBV5-6 and TRBJ2-3, the complete variable domain reads DAGVTQSPTHLIKTRGQQVTLRCSPKSGHDTVSWYQQALGQGPQFIFQYYEEEERQRGNFPDRFSGHQFPNYSSELNVNALLLGDSALYLCASSVGTGGSDTQYFGPGTRLTVL.

V is TRBV2 and J is TRBJ2-3; D unresolved. With 1 base removed from V and 0 bases from J, the gap between germline ends came to 11 bases. The CDR3 loop spans 16 amino acids. Per germline, CDR1 SNHLY and CDR2 FYNNEI. The CDR3 DNA reads as TGTGCCAGCAGTGAAGGTGGCGGTCCTAGCACAGATACGCAGTATTTT. Encoded protein: CASSEGGGPSTDTQYF.

Details on this clone: The same CDR3 arises from other DNA sequences in this sample as well. The chain carries TRBV5-1 and TRBJ1-1; tentative D call: TRBD1 (5 bases). The length of the CDR3 is 13 residues. Germline V gene data show CDR1 as SGHRS and CDR2 as YFSETQ. The V end was cut by 0 bases, the J end by 4 bases, with 7 bases between. The CDR3 protein is CASSLGDGTEAFF. The CDR3 DNA is TGCGCCAGCAGCTTGGGGGACGGCACTGAAGCTTTCTTT.

The V and J genes are TRBV2 and TRBJ1-1, with TRBD1 matching 9 bases. Germline CDR1 reads SNHLY; CDR2 reads FYNNEI. The CDR3 covers 13 residues. V gave up 3 bases and J gave up 10 bases; unmatched junction bases: 6. For the CDR3, the DNA is TGTGCCAGCAGTGAGCGGACAGGGGTTATAGCTTTCTTT. This translates into CASSERTGVIAFF.

The chain has TRBV9 and TRBJ2-3; TRBD2 aligns across 8 bases. Germline assignment: CDR1 SGDLS and CDR2 YYNGEE. J lost 0 bases, V lost 5 bases, and 2 bases had no gene match. CDR3 length: 14 amino acids. CDR3: CASSQRGSTDTQYF. In DNA form, the CDR3 reads TGTGCCAGCAGTCAGCGGGGGAGCACAGATACGCAGTATTTT.

This clone was picked up one time. This rearrangement joins TRBV11-2 to TRBJ2-2; D not certain. This CDR3 region has 14 residues. Germline V lookup: CDR1 SGHAT, CDR2 FQNNGV. With 2 bases removed from V and 2 bases from J, the gap between germline ends came to 6 bases. DNA of the CDR3: TGTGCCAGCAGCTTAAGCGTAAACACCGGGGAGCTGTTTTTT. It is translated as CASSLSVNTGELFF.

The V call is TRBV9, the J call TRBJ1-1; D gene unclear. From germline, CDR1 is SGDLS and CDR2 YYNGEE. V gave up 0 bases and J gave up 6 bases, with 9 bases separating them. The CDR3 is 13 amino acids. The CDR3 region is CASSVGNLAEAFF. The CDR3 nucleotides are TGTGCCAGCAGCGTAGGAAACCTGGCTGAAGCTTTCTTT.

J is TRBJ1-2 and V is TRBV27; 7 bases are a match to TRBD1. The CDR3 consists of 17 residues. Looked up from germline, CDR1 is MNHEY and CDR2 is SMNVEV (reference sequence). Germline trimming cut 6 bases from V and 4 bases from J; bases unmatched to any gene: 17. CDR3 bases: TGTGCCAGCAGAAAAAACCGGGACAGATTATCCTCCTATGGCTACACCTTC. As protein: CASRKNRDRLSSYGYTF.

The CDR3 sequence is CASSEIPQGSFHEQYF. In DNA, the CDR3 is TGTGCCAGCAGTGAAATCCCACAGGGAAGTTTCCACGAGCAGTACTTC. The J gene is TRBJ2-7, the V gene TRBV6-1; tentative D call: TRBD1 (6 bases). V lost 2 bases, J lost 5 bases, and 19 bases lay in between. The CDR3 loop spans 16 amino acids. The V gene's germline CDR1 is MNHNS and CDR2 SASEGT.

The chain links TRBV28 to TRBJ2-3; D is undetermined. The V gene's germline CDR1 is MDHEN and CDR2 SYDVKM. The CDR3 sequence is 14 residues long. Trimming removed 2 bases from V and 4 bases from J, with 10 bases in between. The CDR3 spells CASSLAYIADTQYF. CDR3 coding DNA: TGTGCCAGCAGTTTAGCGTACATTGCAGATACGCAGTATTTT.

The chain has TRBV7-6 and TRBJ2-3; 8 positions match TRBD1. Germline values: CDR1 SGHVS, CDR2 FNYEAQ. Losses at the gene ends were 7 bases for V and 6 bases for J; bases not matched to a gene: 15. This CDR3 spans 16 amino acids. The CDR3 reads CASKITTGVSSDTQYF. The CDR3 nucleotides read TGTGCCAGCAAGATAACGACAGGGGTTTCATCCGATACGCAGTATTTT.

The chain recombines TRBV9 with TRBJ2-3, with D unclear. The germline CDR1 and CDR2 sequences are SGDLS and YYNGEE. Trimming took 3 bases from V and 1 from J, leaving 9 bases between them. This CDR3 has 14 amino acids. For the CDR3, the DNA is TGTGCCAGCAGCGCCTTCTATGGCACAGATACGCAGTATTTT. It specifies CASSAFYGTDTQYF.

The chain recombines TRBV6-1 with TRBJ2-3; 7 bases fit TRBD1. CDR1 is MNHNS and CDR2 is SASEGT in the germline V gene. The CDR3 loop spans 16 amino acids. The junction had 7 bases not matched to a gene; V was cut back by 0 bases and J by 4 bases. CDR3 coding DNA: TGTGCCAGCAGTGAAGCTATATACCAGGGGGCAGATACGCAGTATTTT. Translation gives CASSEAIYQGADTQYF.

As regards this clone: At the DNA level, this CDR3 is encoded by other sequences in the same sample as well. CDR3 region: CASSVDGLSTDTQYF. CDR3 bases: TGTGCCAGCAGCGTAGATGGTCTTTCGACAGATACGCAGTATTTT. This sequence joins TRBV9 and TRBJ2-3; D unclear. The germline CDR1 and CDR2 sequences are SGDLS and YYNGEE. CDR3 length equals 15 residues. V dropped 0 bases and J dropped 3 bases, with 11 bases sitting between them.

The genes are TRBV5-1 and TRBJ2-1; TRBD2 agrees at 13 bases. V lost 2 bases to trimming and J lost 6 bases; unmatched junction nucleotides: 8. Germline loops: CDR1 SGHRS, CDR2 YFSETQ. There are 17 residues in the CDR3. This CDR3 is CASSFPLAGGPFNEQFF. CDR3 coding DNA: TGCGCCAGCAGCTTCCCACTAGCGGGAGGGCCCTTCAATGAGCAGTTCTTC. The entire variable domain, with the rest obtained from reference TRBV5-1 and TRBJ2-1, is as follows: KAGVTQTPRYLIKTRGQQVTLSCSPISGHRSVSWYQQTPGQGLQFLFEYFSETQRNKGNFPGRFSGRQFSNSRSEMNVSTLELGDSALYLCASSFPLAGGPFNEQFFGPGTRLTVL.

The V and J genes are TRBV4-2 and TRBJ2-7; 9 nucleotides agree with TRBD2. The CDR3 runs to 17 residues. The ends lost 0 bases at V and 2 bases at J; junction bases unmatched: 8. Germline V lookup: CDR1 LGHNA, CDR2 YNFKEQ. CDR3 nucleotides: TGTGCCAGCAGCCAAGAATCGGCAGCGGGGGGTACCTACGAGCAGTACTTC. Protein: CASSQESAAGGTYEQYF.

This clone was observed once. For the CDR3, the DNA is TGTGCCAGCAGCGAACCGGGACTCATGTCTGGGGAGCAGTTCTTC. The encoded protein is CASSEPGLMSGEQFF. The chain employs TRBV9 and TRBJ2-1; D may be TRBD2 (6 bases). The germline V gene has CDR1 SGDLS and CDR2 YYNGEE. CDR3 length: 15 residues. V lost 3 bases, J lost 10 bases, and 20 bases lay in between.

With respect to this clone: The identical CDR3 is also encoded by other nucleotide sequences in the sample. V is TRBV7-9 and J is TRBJ2-7, with 14 bases fitting TRBD2. Germline V gene sequence: CDR1 SEHNR, CDR2 FQNEAQ (reference sequence). Trimming removed 4 bases from V and 7 bases from J; junction bases left unmatched: 6. The CDR3 contains 15 residues. Written as DNA, the CDR3 is TGTGCCAGCAGCTCCGGGACTAGCGGGAGCATTGAGCAGTACTTC. This translates into CASSSGTSGSIEQYF. Drawing the rest from reference TRBV7-9 and TRBJ2-7, the complete variable domain is DTGVSQNPRHKITKRGQNVTFRCDPISEHNRLYWYRQTLGQGPEFLTYFQNEAQLEKSRLLSDRFSAERPKGSFSTLEIQRTEQGDSAMYLCASSSGTSGSIEQYFGPGTRLTVT.